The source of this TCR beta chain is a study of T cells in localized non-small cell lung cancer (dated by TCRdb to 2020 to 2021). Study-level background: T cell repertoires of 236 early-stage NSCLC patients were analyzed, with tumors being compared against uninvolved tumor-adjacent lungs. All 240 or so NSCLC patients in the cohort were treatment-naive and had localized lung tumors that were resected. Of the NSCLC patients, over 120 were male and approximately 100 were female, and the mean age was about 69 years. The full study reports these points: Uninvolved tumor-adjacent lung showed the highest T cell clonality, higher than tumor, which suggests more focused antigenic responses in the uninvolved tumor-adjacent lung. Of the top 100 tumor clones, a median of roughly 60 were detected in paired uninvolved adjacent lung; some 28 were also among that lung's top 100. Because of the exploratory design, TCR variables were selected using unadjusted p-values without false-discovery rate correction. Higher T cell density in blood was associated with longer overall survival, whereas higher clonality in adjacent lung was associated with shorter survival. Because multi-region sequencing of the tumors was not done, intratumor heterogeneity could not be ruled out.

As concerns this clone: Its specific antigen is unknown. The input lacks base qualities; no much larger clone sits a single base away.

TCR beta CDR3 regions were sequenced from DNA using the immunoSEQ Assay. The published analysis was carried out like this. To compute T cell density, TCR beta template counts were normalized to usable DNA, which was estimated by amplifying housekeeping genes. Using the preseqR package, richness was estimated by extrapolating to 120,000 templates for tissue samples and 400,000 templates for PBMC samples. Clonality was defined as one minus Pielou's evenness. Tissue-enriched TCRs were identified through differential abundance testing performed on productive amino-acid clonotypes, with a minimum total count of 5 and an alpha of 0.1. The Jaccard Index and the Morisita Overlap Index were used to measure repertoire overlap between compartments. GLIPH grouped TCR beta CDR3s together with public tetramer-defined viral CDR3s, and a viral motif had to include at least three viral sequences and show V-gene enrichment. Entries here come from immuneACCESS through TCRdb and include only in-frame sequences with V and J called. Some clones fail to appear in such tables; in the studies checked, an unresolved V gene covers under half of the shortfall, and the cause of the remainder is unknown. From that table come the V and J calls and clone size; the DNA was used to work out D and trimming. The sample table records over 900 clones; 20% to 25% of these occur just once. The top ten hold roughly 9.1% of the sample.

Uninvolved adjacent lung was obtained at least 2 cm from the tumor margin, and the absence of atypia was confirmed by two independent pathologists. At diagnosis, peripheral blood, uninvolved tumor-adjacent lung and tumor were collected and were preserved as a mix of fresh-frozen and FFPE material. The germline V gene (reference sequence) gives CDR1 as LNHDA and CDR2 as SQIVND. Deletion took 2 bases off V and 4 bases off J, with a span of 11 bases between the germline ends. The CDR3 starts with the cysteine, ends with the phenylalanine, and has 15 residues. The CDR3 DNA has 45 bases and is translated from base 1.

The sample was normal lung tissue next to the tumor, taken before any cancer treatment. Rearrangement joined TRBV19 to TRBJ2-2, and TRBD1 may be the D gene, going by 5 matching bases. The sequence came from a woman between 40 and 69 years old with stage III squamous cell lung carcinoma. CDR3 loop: CASSIQQDSTGELFF. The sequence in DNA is TGTGCCAGTAGTATACAACAAGACAGCACCGGGGAGCTGTTTTTT. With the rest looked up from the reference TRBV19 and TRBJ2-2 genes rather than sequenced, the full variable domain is DGGITQSPKYLFRKEGQNVTLSCEQNLNHDAMYWYRQDPGQGLRLIYYSQIVNDFQKGDIAEGYSVSREKKESFPLTVTSAQKNPTAFYLCASSIQQDSTGELFFGEGSRLTVL.